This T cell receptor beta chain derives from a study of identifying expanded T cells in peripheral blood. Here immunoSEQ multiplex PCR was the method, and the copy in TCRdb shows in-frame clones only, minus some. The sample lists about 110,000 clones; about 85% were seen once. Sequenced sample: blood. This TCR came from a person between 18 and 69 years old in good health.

CDR3 sequence: CASSLEGSDLYSYEQYF. The CDR3 region has the DNA TGTGCCAGCAGCTTAGAGGGCTCCGATCTCTATTCCTACGAGCAGTACTTC. The genes are TRBV7-3 and TRBJ2-7, with a tentative D call TRBD2 (5 bases). The CDR3 consists of 17 residues. Germline assignment: CDR1 SGHTA and CDR2 FQGTGA. Trimming cost V 2 bases and J 1 base, with 18 bases left between them. Full variable domain (remainder filled in from reference TRBV7-3 and TRBJ2-7): GAGVSQTPSNKVTEKGKYVELRCDPISGHTALYWYRQSLGQGPEFLIYFQGTGAADDSGLPNDRFFAVRPEGSVSTLKIQRTERGDSAVYLCASSLEGSDLYSYEQYFGPGTRLTVT.